A single T cell receptor (beta chain) is shown here with its context. Trimming removed 3 bases at V and 2 bases at J, with 8 bases between. Germline-derived CDR1 and CDR2 are SGHAT and FQNNGV. This CDR3 region has 14 residues. These data belong to a study of shared clonotypes between healthy human individuals. The protocol was immunoSEQ multiplex PCR, while the TCRdb copy is restricted to in-frame clones and leaves out a portion. The sample has more than 1,200,000 clones, around 98.5% seen once. Sequencing was done on a sample of naive CD4+ T cells sorted from blood. Indicated subset: CD45RA+ positively selected. The V gene is TRBV11-2, the J gene TRBJ2-1; D gene uncertain. The receptor was isolated from a man aged 25 to 40 in good health. The CDR3 region has the DNA TGTGCCAGCAGCTTGGAGCCTACCTACAATGAGCAGTTCTTC. It codes for CASSLEPTYNEQFF.